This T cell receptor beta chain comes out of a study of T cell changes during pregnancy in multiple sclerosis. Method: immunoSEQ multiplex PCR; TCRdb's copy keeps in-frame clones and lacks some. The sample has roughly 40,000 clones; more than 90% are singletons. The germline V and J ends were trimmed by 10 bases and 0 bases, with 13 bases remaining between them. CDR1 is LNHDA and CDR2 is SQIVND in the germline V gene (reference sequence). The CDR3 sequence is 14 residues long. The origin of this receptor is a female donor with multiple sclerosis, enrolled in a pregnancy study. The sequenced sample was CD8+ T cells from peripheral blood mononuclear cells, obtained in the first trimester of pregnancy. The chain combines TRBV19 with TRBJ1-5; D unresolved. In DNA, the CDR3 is TGTGCCACCCGCGGAGGGTATAGCAATCAGCCCCAGCATTTT. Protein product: CATRGGYSNQPQHF.